The sequence of this TCR beta chain was determined in a study of control samples from healthy donors and cancer patients. Assay used: immunoSEQ multiplex PCR; TCRdb lists only in-frame clones, some missing. The sample has around 110,000 clones, approximately 90% seen once. V shed 3 bases, J shed 4 bases, and the junction held 9 bases outside the gene matches. From germline, CDR1 is LNHNV and CDR2 YYDKDF (reference sequence). The CDR3 is 16 residues long. This chain links TRBV15 with TRBJ2-7, with 10 bases that match TRBD2. Material: blood. The receptor was isolated from a woman in her 70s in good health. The chain's CDR3 is CATSRDLAGALYEQYF. As DNA, the CDR3 is TGTGCCACCAGCAGGGATCTAGCGGGGGCCCTTTACGAGCAGTACTTC.